What follows are 24 T cell receptor beta chains derived from one specimen sequenced in a study of blood T cell repertoires in COVID-19. Data came from immunoSEQ multiplex PCR; TCRdb stores just in-frame clones and leaves some out. In the table there are 100,000 to 150,000 clones, around three quarters of which are singletons. The material sequenced was peripheral blood. Source of these receptors: a woman aged 70-85 years with acute or convalescent COVID-19.

V gene TRBV7-9 combines with J gene TRBJ2-7; the D gene is possibly TRBD2 (6 bases). In germline, CDR1 is SEHNR, CDR2 FQNEAQ (reference sequence). The V gene lost 2 bases and the J gene lost 4 bases, with 12 bases spanning the gap. This CDR3 is built from 14 residues. This CDR3 is CASSLTGDSYEQYF. The CDR3 DNA reads as TGTGCCAGCAGCTTAACGGGGGATAGTTACGAGCAGTACTTC. Combining the CDR3 with reference TRBV7-9 and TRBJ2-7 gives the whole variable domain DTGVSQNPRHKITKRGQNVTFRCDPISEHNRLYWYRQTLGQGPEFLTYFQNEAQLEKSRLLSDRFSAERPKGSFSTLEIQRTEQGDSAMYLCASSLTGDSYEQYFGPGTRLTVT.

CDR3 nucleotide sequence: TGTGCCAGCAGCCACGGAGGGTACAGGAGTGAAAAACTGTTTTTT. Its protein product is CASSHGGYRSEKLFF. The V and J genes are TRBV3-1 (or the pseudogene TRBV3-2) and TRBJ1-4, with D perhaps TRBD1 (5 bases). Germline V gene lookup returns CDR1 LGHDT and CDR2 YNNKEL (reference sequence). V dropped 3 bases and J dropped 7 bases, with 15 bases sitting between them. This CDR3 contains 15 residues.

The chain employs TRBV27 and TRBJ1-5, with 12 nucleotides matching TRBD1. Germline-derived CDR1 and CDR2 are MNHEY and SMNVEV (reference sequence). J lost 7 bases, V lost 5 bases, and 12 bases had no gene match. The CDR3 contains 17 residues. CDR3 region: CASSTLMGQGAGQPQHF. CDR3 bases: TGTGCCAGCAGTACCCTGATGGGACAGGGGGCGGGACAGCCCCAGCATTTT.

V usage is TRBV27 and J usage is TRBJ1-2; D may be TRBD1 (6 bases). Germline CDR1 reads MNHEY; CDR2 reads SMNVEV (reference sequence). This CDR3 has 14 amino acids. The germline V and J ends were trimmed by 3 bases and 4 bases, with 12 bases remaining between them. The CDR3 bases are TGTGCCAGCAGTTTGTCAGGGGACCTCTATGGCTACACCTTC. Amino acids: CASSLSGDLYGYTF.

In its sample, this clone was seen once. The V and J genes are TRBV29-1 and TRBJ1-1; TRBD1 might be the D (6 bases). The CDR3 has 11 amino acids. CDR1 is SQVTM, CDR2 ANQGSEA, per germline. The CDR3 sequence: CGGAGATEAFF. CDR3 sequence (DNA): TGCGGGGGGGCAGGGGCCACTGAAGCTTTCTTT.

This clone was counted only a few times. The chain joins TRBV6-5 to TRBJ2-7; 7 bases agree with TRBD1. Germline CDR1 is MNHEY and CDR2 is SVGAGI. The CDR3 is 15 residues long. V lost 2 bases to trimming and J lost 4 bases; unmatched junction nucleotides: 8. This chain's CDR3 is CASSYRPGQTYEQYF. The CDR3 nucleotides read TGTGCCAGCAGTTACCGGCCGGGACAGACATACGAGCAGTACTTC.

This clone has only a few counts. The chain couples TRBV28 to TRBJ2-3; TRBD1 agrees at 10 bases. The CDR3 runs 16 residues. In germline, CDR1 is MDHEN, CDR2 SYDVKM. V was pared by 3 bases and J by 4 bases, with 7 bases of the junction left unmatched. CDR3 sequence reads: CASSFPRGQGSDTQYF. The CDR3 DNA reads as TGTGCCAGCAGTTTCCCCCGGGGACAGGGGTCAGATACGCAGTATTTT.

The chain employs TRBV4-2 and TRBJ1-5, with a possible D match to TRBD1 (5 bases). The ends were cut back, 0 bases at V and 7 bases at J, with 10 bases in the middle. The CDR3 spans 14 residues. Germline lookup yields CDR1 LGHNA and CDR2 YNFKEQ. The CDR3 loop reads CASSQDGGEQPQHF. The CDR3 DNA reads as TGTGCCAGCAGCCAAGATGGGGGGGAGCAGCCCCAGCATTTT.

The CDR3 here is CASSEGLRTDTQYF. The CDR3 nucleotides read TGTGCCAGCAGCGAGGGACTCCGCACAGATACGCAGTATTTT. V gene TRBV9 combines with J gene TRBJ2-3; D may be TRBD2 (6 bases). The CDR3 sequence is 14 residues long. Germline V lookup: CDR1 SGDLS, CDR2 YYNGEE. Trimming stripped 3 bases from V and 1 base from J, with 9 bases between.

This clone was seen once. The chain has TRBV7-2 and TRBJ2-7, with TRBD2 identical over 9 bases. This CDR3 region has 16 residues. The germline CDR1 and CDR2 sequences are SGHTA and FQGNSA. The V and J ends lost 5 bases and 0 bases, in that order; junction bases with no gene match: 8. CDR3 nucleotides: TGTGCCAGCAGCCCCCTAGCGGGGCCTGTCTCCTACGAGCAGTACTTC. Translation: CASSPLAGPVSYEQYF. Drawing the rest from reference TRBV7-2 and TRBJ2-7, the complete variable domain is GAGVSQSPSNKVTEKGKDVELRCDPISGHTALYWYRQSLGQGLEFLIYFQGNSAPDKSGLPSDRFSAERTGGSVSTLTIQRTQQEDSAVYLCASSPLAGPVSYEQYFGPGTRLTVT.

The rearrangement links TRBV6-1 to TRBJ2-3; weak D call: TRBD1 (6 bases). The V end lost 2 bases, the J end lost 1 base, and 19 bases lay between the germline ends. Germline CDR1 and CDR2: MNHNS and SASEGT. The CDR3 is 18 amino acids. CDR3 amino acids: CASSEREVTGFRTDTQYF. DNA of the CDR3: TGTGCCAGCAGTGAACGAGAGGTGACAGGTTTTCGCACAGATACGCAGTATTTT.

This rearrangement joins TRBV9 to TRBJ2-7; D is possibly TRBD2 (6 bases). Germline lookup yields CDR1 SGDLS and CDR2 YYNGEE. The CDR3 runs 15 residues. V lost 0 bases to trimming and J lost 3 bases, with 13 bases between them. This chain's CDR3 is CASSVGSSEYYEQYF. For the CDR3, the DNA is TGTGCCAGCAGCGTAGGTTCTAGCGAATACTACGAGCAGTACTTC.

V and J are TRBV6-5 and TRBJ2-2, with a weak D call TRBD1 (6 bases). Germline V gene lookup returns CDR1 MNHEY and CDR2 SVGAGI. V lost 5 bases and J 7 bases, leaving 8 bases between the germline ends. This CDR3 has 12 residues. The CDR3 protein is CASSHRDGELFF. Here the CDR3 DNA reads TGTGCCAGCAGTCACAGGGACGGGGAGCTGTTTTTT.

The chain uses TRBV7-9 and TRBJ1-2, with D perhaps matching TRBD1 (5 bases). V dropped 5 bases and J dropped 2 bases, with 9 bases sitting between them. CDR3 length: 13 amino acids. Per germline, CDR1 SEHNR and CDR2 FQNEAQ (reference sequence). As DNA, the CDR3 is TGTGCCAGCAGCGCCCAGGGAAACTATGGCTACACCTTC. This codes for CASSAQGNYGYTF.

The V and J genes are TRBV5-1 and TRBJ2-7; TRBD1 aligns across 7 bases. Germline assignment: CDR1 SGHRS and CDR2 YFSETQ. Germline trimming cut 1 base from V and 3 bases from J; bases unmatched to any gene: 7. The CDR3 is 15 residues long. CDR3 bases: TGCGCCAGCAGCTTGAGGACAGGAACCTTCTACGAGCAGTACTTC. It is translated as CASSLRTGTFYEQYF. Looking up the rest from reference TRBV5-1 and TRBJ2-7 gives the full variable domain: KAGVTQTPRYLIKTRGQQVTLSCSPISGHRSVSWYQQTPGQGLQFLFEYFSETQRNKGNFPGRFSGRQFSNSRSEMNVSTLELGDSALYLCASSLRTGTFYEQYFGPGTRLTVT.

This clone showed up just once. This chain uses TRBV14 with TRBJ2-7; 13 bases are shared with TRBD2. The CDR3 has 15 residues. The ends lost 9 bases at V and 3 bases at J; junction bases unmatched: 8. CDR1 SGHDN and CDR2 FVKESK come from the germline V gene. The CDR3 region is CARTSGGYSHYEQYF. The CDR3 DNA reads TGTGCCAGGACTAGCGGGGGGTATTCGCACTACGAGCAGTACTTC.

J is TRBJ2-7 and V is TRBV9, with 9 bases aligning to TRBD1. V was clipped by 0 bases and J by 6 bases; unmatched bases: 7. CDR3 length: 15 residues. Germline CDR1 reads SGDLS; CDR2 reads YYNGEE. The CDR3 DNA sequence: TGTGCCAGCAGCGTAGCCGGGACAGGGCTTAGCGAGCAGTACTTC. Its protein is CASSVAGTGLSEQYF.

The chain recombines TRBV9 with TRBJ2-1; no firm D call. Germline values: CDR1 SGDLS, CDR2 YYNGEE. This CDR3 is 14 amino acids long. The V end was cut by 0 bases, the J end by 6 bases, with 10 bases between. DNA of the CDR3: TGTGCCAGCAGCGTAGTAGTGGCTAGCAATGAGCAGTTCTTC. Residues: CASSVVVASNEQFF. Full variable domain (missing parts from reference TRBV9 and TRBJ2-1): DSGVTQTPKHLITATGQRVTLRCSPRSGDLSVYWYQQSLDQGLQFLIQYYNGEERAKGNILERFSAQQFPDLHSELNLSSLELGDSALYFCASSVVVASNEQFFGPGTRLTVL.

The rearrangement links TRBV19 to TRBJ2-6; possible D gene TRBD1, 6 bases. There are 21 residues in the CDR3. Germline V gives CDR1 LNHDA, CDR2 SQIVND (reference sequence). Trimming removed 5 bases from V and 0 bases from J, with 26 bases in between. Here the CDR3 reads CASSPRTVRQDLFSGANVLTF. The CDR3 DNA reads TGTGCCAGTAGTCCCCGGACAGTCCGACAAGATTTGTTCTCTGGGGCCAACGTCCTGACTTTC.

The CDR3 DNA reads as TGTGCCAGCAGCCCCCATGGACTAGCGGTAACCGGGGAGCTGTTTTTT. Translating gives CASSPHGLAVTGELFF. This rearrangement joins TRBV3-1 (or the pseudogene TRBV3-2) to TRBJ2-2, with 10 bases fitting TRBD2. Germline values: CDR1 LGHDT, CDR2 YNNKEL (reference sequence). Trimming took 4 bases from V and 5 from J; bases not matched to a gene: 7. CDR3 length equals 16 residues.

The V call is TRBV28, the J call TRBJ2-5; possible D gene TRBD1, 6 bases. CDR3 length: 14 amino acids. V was clipped by 5 bases and J by 1 base, with 11 bases between them. The V gene's germline CDR1 is MDHEN and CDR2 SYDVKM. CDR3 in amino acids: CASSGTGIQETQYF. The CDR3 DNA is TGTGCCAGCAGTGGAACAGGGATCCAAGAGACCCAGTACTTC.

This chain uses TRBV13 with TRBJ1-2; D might be TRBD1 (5 bases). Trimming left V 0 bases short and J 4 bases short, with 12 bases between. The CDR3 is 15 amino acids. The V gene's germline CDR1 is PRHDT and CDR2 FYEKMQ (reference sequence). Here the CDR3 reads CASSLGRGYRYGYTF. The CDR3 nucleotides are TGTGCCAGCAGCTTAGGACGGGGGTACCGCTATGGCTACACCTTC.

The table lists this clone with many counts. The V and J genes are TRBV5-1 and TRBJ2-2, with 7 bases aligning to TRBD2. The J segment lost 4 bases and the V segment lost 3 bases, leaving 9 bases of the junction unmatched. From germline, CDR1 is SGHRS and CDR2 YFSETQ. CDR3 size: 16 residues. Here the CDR3 DNA reads TGCGCCAGCAGCTACGGACTAGTCGGCTCCACCGGGGAGCTGTTTTTT. This gives the protein CASSYGLVGSTGELFF.

The V and J genes are TRBV7-9 and TRBJ1-6; 7 nucleotides match TRBD1. CDR3 length: 16 residues. Germline CDR1 SEHNR, CDR2 FQNEAQ (reference sequence). Unmatched junction bases numbered 11, after V lost 8 bases and J lost 4 bases. CDR3 loop: CASGRQGGQYNSPLHF. The CDR3, as DNA: TGTGCCAGCGGTCGACAGGGAGGACAATATAATTCACCCCTCCACTTT.